This TCR beta chain was sequenced in a study of T cell repertoires in cytomegalovirus infection. This clonotype has at least ten counts. Antigen specificity is unknown. This CDR3 is built from 14 residues. Germline CDR1 and CDR2: SGHRS and YFSETQ. V was pared by 5 bases and J by 8 bases, with 14 bases between. MiXCR, applied by TCRdb to the reads, yields one record per CDR3 protein. The sample consists of a few hundred thousand distinct CDR3 sequences, around two fifths of them appearing once. This receptor was identified in a human donor in good health (CMV status not recorded). Some clones in this sample may be carry-over from other donors' samples. This rearrangement joins TRBV5-1 to TRBJ1-6, with D possibly matching TRBD1 (6 bases). Sequences were derived from cultured PBMCs, sampled from culture after CMV antigen stimulation. As DNA, the CDR3 is TGCGCCAGCAGTAGGGAGACAGGATATTCACCCCTCCACTTT. Its translation: CASSRETGYSPLHF.